Below, 21 T cell receptor beta chains from the same sample are listed, as sequenced in a study of regulatory T cells in long-lasting Graves disease. Time point specified: newly diagnosed GD, antithyroid drugs for less than 3 months. Making the TCR library involved RNA that had been extracted from PBMCs. Through Arm-PCR of CDR3 regions and iRepertoire HTBI primers, TCR beta libraries were built. Using its own MiXCR run on the multiplex PCR reads, TCRdb lists one record per CDR3 protein. The sample has more than 300,000 distinct CDR3 sequences; less than 20% are singletons. The sample in question was peripheral blood mononuclear cells (PBMCs), obtained at new diagnosis, from a patient treated with antithyroid drugs. These TCRs come from a female donor with Graves disease.

This clonotype was counted at least ten times. The chain links TRBV27 to TRBJ1-3; D is possibly TRBD1 (5 bases). The germline V gene encodes CDR1 MNHEY and CDR2 SMNVEV (reference sequence). The length of the CDR3 is 15 residues. The V end lost 0 bases, the J end lost 2 bases, and 8 bases lay between the germline ends. This CDR3 is CASSLSGGTGNTIYF. The CDR3 DNA is TGTGCCAGCAGTTTATCTGGGGGAACTGGAAACACCATATATTTT.

CDR3 sequence reads: CAWSVVGRRWTGELFF. DNA for the CDR3: TGTGCCTGGAGTGTAGTCGGGAGGCGTTGGACCGGGGAGCTGTTTTTT. The chain uses TRBV30 and TRBJ2-2; 7 positions agree with TRBD2. V gave up 0 bases and J gave up 5 bases; unmatched junction bases: 9. Per germline, CDR1 GTSNPN and CDR2 SVGIG (reference sequence). This CDR3 has 16 residues.

This clonotype was seen only a few times. The gene calls are TRBV7-3 and TRBJ2-3, with D perhaps matching TRBD2 (6 bases). Germline V gene data show CDR1 as SGHTA and CDR2 as FQGTGA. The CDR3 runs 19 residues. Deletions cut 6 bases from V and 2 bases from J, with 27 bases between. This chain's CDR3 is CASRPAGSKIIGNTDTQYF. CDR3 in DNA: TGTGCCAGCAGACCAGCGGGCTCAAAGATAATTGGTAACACAGATACGCAGTATTTT.

V usage is TRBV30 and J usage is TRBJ1-3; D gene uncertain. The length of the CDR3 is 14 residues. From germline, CDR1 is GTSNPN and CDR2 SVGIG (reference sequence). V lost 5 bases, J lost 4 bases, and 15 bases lay in between. CDR3 nucleotides: TGTGCCTGGCGGGCCGATAGATCCGGAAACACCATATATTTT. Amino acid sequence: CAWRADRSGNTIYF.

This clonotype was observed a handful of times. This chain's CDR3 is CASSSRTSGGAFSDTQYF. CDR3 nucleotides: TGTGCCAGCAGCTCCCGGACTAGCGGGGGGGCGTTTTCAGATACGCAGTATTTT. The chain is built from TRBV7-9 and TRBJ2-3; 15 bases map to TRBD2. The CDR3 runs 18 residues. CDR1 is SEHNR and CDR2 is FQNEAQ in the germline V gene (reference sequence). V lost 4 bases and J lost 4; bases outside the gene matches: 9.

In this sample, this clonotype turned up many times. In nucleotides, the CDR3 is TGTGCCAGCAGCCAACAAAAGTTCGGGGGGATCGACACTGAAGCTTTCTTT. It translates to CASSQQKFGGIDTEAFF. This chain connects TRBV3-1 to TRBJ1-1, with D perhaps matching TRBD1 (5 bases). Trimming stripped 2 bases from V and 3 bases from J, with 19 bases between. CDR1 is LGHDT and CDR2 is YNNKEL in the germline V gene (reference sequence). The CDR3 is made up of 17 amino acids. Drawing the rest from reference TRBV3-1 and TRBJ1-1, the complete variable domain is DTAVSQTPKYLVTQMGNDKSIKCEQNLGHDTMYWYKQDSKKFLKIMFSYNNKELIINETVPNRFSPKSPDKAHLNLHINSLELGDSAVYFCASSQQKFGGIDTEAFFGQGTRLTVV.

This chain links TRBV9 with TRBJ1-1, with 8 bases fitting TRBD1. The CDR3 is 15 amino acids. After removal of 2 bases from V and 3 bases from J, the junction contained 6 bases not matched to a gene. CDR1 and CDR2 (germline): SGDLS, YYNGEE. In nucleotides, the CDR3 is TGTGCCAGCAGCGTCTCCCAGGGGGCACACACTGAAGCTTTCTTT. Amino acids: CASSVSQGAHTEAFF.

This clonotype was seen a few times. A far more abundant clone sits one base away, making this likely a read error. The chain joins TRBV13 to TRBJ1-1, with 7 bases matching TRBD1. CDR1 and CDR2 (germline): PRHDT, FYEKMQ (reference sequence). The CDR3 consists of 16 residues. V lost 5 bases, J lost 5 bases, and 14 bases stayed unmatched. CDR3 in DNA: TGTGCCAGCAGCCCCAGGTCCCTACAGGGGAGAACTGAAGCTTTCTTT. Its translation is CASSPRSLQGRTEAFF.

This clonotype came up many times. The chain is built from TRBV28 and TRBJ2-3; 8 bases align to TRBD1. V trimming: 2 bases; J trimming: 11 bases; junction bases outside the gene matches: 12. The CDR3 covers 15 residues. CDR1 is MDHEN and CDR2 is SYDVKM in the germline V gene. As DNA, the CDR3 is TGTGCCAGCAGTTTACGGGTCAGGGGGCCTCCCATGCAGTATTTT. Translated, it gives CASSLRVRGPPMQYF.

This clonotype was detected many times. The chain carries TRBV12-3 or TRBV12-4 and TRBJ2-7, with D uncertain. Trimming took 3 bases from V and 2 from J, leaving 11 bases between them. There are 14 residues in the CDR3. The CDR3 protein is CASSFRGRPYEQYF. For the CDR3, the DNA is TGTGCCAGCAGTTTTCGTGGCAGACCCTACGAGCAGTACTTC.

This clonotype was seen a few times. This may be a read error, as it is one base from a much larger clone. The V call is TRBV14, the J call TRBJ2-1; 11 nucleotides align to TRBD2. The ends lost 3 bases at V and 9 bases at J; junction bases unmatched: 10. The germline V gene has CDR1 SGHDN and CDR2 FVKESK. This CDR3 region has 16 residues. In DNA, the CDR3 is TGTGCCAGCAGCCACCTACTAGCGGGAGACTTGGTTGAGCAGTTCTTC. This translates into CASSHLLAGDLVEQFF.

This clonotype was counted many times. The chain links TRBV12-3 or TRBV12-4 to TRBJ1-1; perhaps TRBD1 as D (5 bases). The V gene lost 4 bases and the J gene lost 5 bases, with 14 bases spanning the gap. The length of the CDR3 is 14 residues. In DNA, the CDR3 is TGTGCCAGCAGTTCAGGGTCCGGGGGAACTGAAGCTTTCTTT. This translates into CASSSGSGGTEAFF.

There are many counts of this clonotype. V gene TRBV19 combines with J gene TRBJ1-2; a possible D gene is TRBD1 (5 bases). Trimming took off 6 bases at V and 9 bases at J, with 23 bases between the two ends. CDR1 and CDR2 from the germline V gene are LNHDA and SQIVND (reference sequence). The CDR3 covers 15 residues. The CDR3 DNA is TGTGCCAGTAGAGGGATCAGAACGACAGATTGGAGCTACACCTTC. Its protein is CASRGIRTTDWSYTF.

This clonotype showed up many times. The chain couples TRBV6-1 to TRBJ2-1; 10 positions agree with TRBD2. There are 14 residues in the CDR3. The J segment lost 5 bases and the V segment lost 10 bases, leaving 8 bases of the junction unmatched. Germline CDR1 is MNHNS and CDR2 is SASEGT. The CDR3 here is CATLKAGGHNEQFF. CDR3 DNA sequence: TGTGCCACCCTGAAAGCGGGGGGGCACAATGAGCAGTTCTTC.

This clonotype was seen a handful of times. V usage is TRBV19 and J usage is TRBJ2-1; possibly TRBD1 for D (6 bases). The CDR3 covers 15 residues. Germline loops: CDR1 LNHDA, CDR2 SQIVND (reference sequence). Trimming cost V 3 bases and J 0 bases, with 9 bases left between them. The CDR3 protein is CASSIGQPSYNEQFF. CDR3 nucleotide sequence: TGTGCCAGTAGTATCGGACAGCCCTCCTACAATGAGCAGTTCTTC.

This sequence joins TRBV6-1 and TRBJ2-1; TRBD1 aligns across 8 bases. V shed 8 bases and J 6 bases; nucleotides not matched to a gene: 15. This CDR3 has 16 residues. Looked up from germline, CDR1 is MNHNS and CDR2 is SASEGT. CDR3 coding DNA: TGTGCCAGCGCTAAGGCCGGGACAGGAGGAATCAATGAGCAGTTCTTC. Protein: CASAKAGTGGINEQFF.

The rearrangement uses TRBV11-2 and TRBJ2-5, with unresolved D. Trimming removed 8 bases from V and 4 bases from J, with 23 bases in between. The CDR3 is made up of 16 amino acids. Germline lookup yields CDR1 SGHAT and CDR2 FQNNGV. CDR3 sequence: CASSKTAGPPGETQYF. CDR3 nucleotides: TGTGCCAGCTCAAAAACTGCCGGGCCCCCGGGAGAGACCCAGTACTTC.

This chain uses TRBV13 with TRBJ2-5; D possibly uses TRBD1 or TRBD2 (6 bases each). The assigned J gene may be wrong: the sequence end matches TRBJ2-7 better. CDR1 PRHDT and CDR2 FYEKMQ come from the germline V gene (reference sequence). The CDR3 is 13 residues long. CDR3 bases: TGTGCCAGCAGCCGAGGGGGGCCTTACGAGCAGTACTTC. Amino acids: CASSRGGPYEQYF.

This clonotype was seen repeatedly, ten times or more. The chain combines TRBV20-1 with TRBJ2-1; 7 nucleotides match TRBD2. CDR1 is DFQATT and CDR2 is SNEGSKA in the germline V gene (reference sequence). The CDR3 covers 14 residues. The V gene end was trimmed by 3 bases and the J gene end by 8 bases; junction bases not matched to a gene: 10. CDR3 region: CSASPAGSRDEQFF. The CDR3 coding sequence is TGCAGTGCTAGTCCAGCGGGAAGCCGGGATGAGCAGTTCTTC.

The genes are TRBV20-1 and TRBJ2-3; TRBD1 is a possible D gene (7 bases). V was pared by 2 bases and J by 6 bases, with 12 bases between. CDR1 and CDR2 from the germline V gene are DFQATT and SNEGSKA (reference sequence). There are 13 residues in the CDR3. In nucleotides, the CDR3 is TGCAGTGCTAGAAGGAGGGGGCTGGATACGCAGTATTTT. It yields the protein CSARRRGLDTQYF.

This clonotype was seen only a few times. V is TRBV2 and J is TRBJ2-5; TRBD2 aligns across 7 bases. After removal of 6 bases from V and 4 bases from J, the junction contained 5 bases not matched to a gene. Germline V gene lookup returns CDR1 SNHLY and CDR2 FYNNEI. This CDR3 comprises 13 residues. The CDR3 region is CASSPRGRETQYF. CDR3 nucleotide sequence: TGTGCCAGCAGCCCGCGGGGGAGAGAGACCCAGTACTTC.